The 14 T cell receptor beta chains below were found in one sample sequenced in a study of T-cell reconstitution after alpha-beta-depleted transplantation in children. TCRbeta library construction was performed incorporating unique molecular identifiers. TCRdb re-analysed the PCR reads in MiXCR, keeping a single row per CDR3 protein. The sample holds 400,000 to 550,000 distinct CDR3 sequences, roughly 10% seen once. The material was PBMCs, obtained before TCRalphabeta/CD19-depleted stem cell transplant. The receptor source for this set is a child aged 2 to 15 with inherited bone marrow failure, due to receive a stem cell transplant.

This clonotype was found a few times. This rearrangement joins TRBV18 to TRBJ1-2, with D perhaps matching TRBD1 (6 bases). V gave up 0 bases and J gave up 4 bases, with 18 bases separating them. CDR1 is KGHSH, CDR2 LQKENI, per germline. The CDR3 spans 17 residues. The CDR3 here is CASSPPGADPFPYGYTF. The CDR3 bases are TGTGCCAGCTCACCACCGGGGGCGGACCCGTTCCCCTATGGCTACACCTTC.

This clonotype was counted at least ten times. This rearrangement joins TRBV28 to TRBJ2-2; D not certain. Trimming shortened V by 4 bases and J by 9 bases, and 12 bases separated the two germline ends. The CDR3 is made up of 13 amino acids. CDR1 is MDHEN, CDR2 SYDVKM, per germline. CDR3 DNA: TGTGCCAGCAGTTCCATCGAACAGTGGGAGCTGTTTTTT. It yields the protein CASSSIEQWELFF.

In this sample, this clonotype turned up many times. V is TRBV20-1 and J is TRBJ2-3; D may be TRBD1 (6 bases). The CDR3 spans 12 residues. Germline assignment: CDR1 DFQATT and CDR2 SNEGSKA (reference sequence). V dropped 6 bases and J dropped 3 bases, with 10 bases sitting between them. CDR3 in DNA: TGCAGTGCGACACAGGGAACAGATACGCAGTATTTT. It yields the protein CSATQGTDTQYF.

This clonotype has a handful of counts. The gene calls are TRBV12-3 or TRBV12-4 and TRBJ2-3, with a weak D call TRBD2 (7 bases). Trimming took 2 bases from V and 0 from J, leaving 15 bases between them. The CDR3 contains 17 residues. CDR3 protein: CASSLKGGGGSTDTQYF. CDR3 sequence (DNA): TGTGCCAGCAGTTTAAAGGGCGGGGGCGGAAGCACAGATACGCAGTATTTT.

This clonotype was seen repeatedly, ten times or more. The chain links TRBV4-3 to TRBJ2-5; D remains unclear. The V and J ends lost 1 base and 6 bases respectively, with 6 bases between them. Looked up from germline, CDR1 is LGHNA and CDR2 is YSLEER. This CDR3 has 12 amino acids. CDR3 in DNA: TGCGCCAGCAGCCAAGCTCACCAGACCCAGTACTTC. Amino acids: CASSQAHQTQYF.

For this clonotype: This may be a read error, as it is one base from a much larger clone. V gene TRBV10-2 combines with J gene TRBJ2-1; 11 bases match TRBD2. Per germline, CDR1 WSHSY and CDR2 SAAADI. The CDR3 loop spans 16 amino acids. CDR3 coding DNA: TGCGCCAGCACCGCCCCTAGCGGGAGGAAGGCCTATGAGCAGTCCTTC. Its protein is CASTAPSGRKAYEQSF.

The rearrangement joins TRBV7-9 to TRBJ2-1; D assignment may be TRBD1 or TRBD2 (5 bases each). The CDR3 length is 12 residues. Trimming left V 5 bases short and J 8 bases short, with 10 bases between. CDR1 is SEHNR, CDR2 FQNEAQ, per germline (reference sequence). The CDR3 region is CASSQGPHEQFF. For the CDR3, the DNA is TGTGCCAGCAGCCAGGGACCCCATGAGCAGTTCTTC.

This clonotype was seen many times. This chain links TRBV12-3 or TRBV12-4 with TRBJ1-2; D gene ambiguous. The germline V and J ends were trimmed by 4 bases and 4 bases, with 10 bases remaining between them. The CDR3 has 13 residues. CDR3 loop: CASSSGFTYGYTF. The CDR3 region has the DNA TGTGCCAGCAGTTCCGGGTTTACCTATGGCTACACCTTC.

This clonotype was detected ten times or more. The chain couples TRBV20-1 to TRBJ2-1; maybe TRBD2 (6 bases). CDR1 and CDR2 (germline): DFQATT, SNEGSKA (reference sequence). The ends were cut back, 7 bases at V and 0 bases at J, with 13 bases in the middle. The CDR3 has 14 residues. The CDR3 loop reads CSGTGDPSYNEQFF. CDR3 DNA sequence: TGCAGTGGAACGGGGGATCCCTCCTACAATGAGCAGTTCTTC.

The table lists this clonotype with many counts. The rearrangement uses TRBV7-8 and TRBJ2-3, with D unclear. CDR3 length: 17 amino acids. CDR1 and CDR2 from the germline V gene are SGHVS and FQNEAQ. V was trimmed by 5 bases and J by 1 base, leaving 19 bases between them. CDR3 loop: CASSKEAPDVGTDTQYF. CDR3 in DNA: TGTGCCAGCAGCAAGGAAGCACCCGATGTGGGCACAGATACGCAGTATTTT.

This clonotype appeared many times. The chain uses TRBV4-2 and TRBJ1-2; unclear D gene. The germline V and J ends were trimmed by 1 base and 4 bases, with 16 bases remaining between them. The CDR3 consists of 16 residues. From germline, CDR1 is LGHNA and CDR2 YNFKEQ. CDR3 residues: CASSQGPKAAFYGYTF. The CDR3 region has the DNA TGTGCCAGCAGCCAAGGACCCAAAGCCGCCTTCTATGGCTACACCTTC.

This clonotype was picked up many times. V gene TRBV29-1 combines with J gene TRBJ2-3; the D gene is possibly TRBD1 (8 bases). The CDR3 extends over 13 amino acids. Trimming shortened V by 5 bases and J by 3 bases, and 12 bases separated the two germline ends. Germline V gene data show CDR1 as SQVTM and CDR2 as ANQGSEA. This chain's CDR3 is CSVYRGGTDTQYF. The DNA for the CDR3 is TGCAGCGTTTACAGGGGGGGAACAGATACGCAGTATTTT.

The rearrangement joins TRBV19 to TRBJ2-2, with a weak D call TRBD1 (6 bases). Germline loops: CDR1 LNHDA, CDR2 SQIVND (reference sequence). V shed 2 bases and J shed 7 bases, with 11 bases lying between them. The CDR3 has 14 residues. The CDR3 sequence: CASSILTGNGELFF. The CDR3 coding sequence is TGTGCCAGTAGTATACTAACAGGGAACGGGGAGCTGTTTTTT. Supplemented by reference TRBV19 and TRBJ2-2, the full variable domain reads DGGITQSPKYLFRKEGQNVTLSCEQNLNHDAMYWYRQDPGQGLRLIYYSQIVNDFQKGDIAEGYSVSREKKESFPLTVTSAQKNPTAFYLCASSILTGNGELFFGEGSRLTVL.

This clonotype was detected many times. For the CDR3, the DNA is TGTGCCAGTAGGTACAGGGGGAACACTGAAGCTTTCTTT. This translates into CASRYRGNTEAFF. V usage is TRBV19 and J usage is TRBJ1-1; 7 bases map to TRBD1. Unmatched junction bases numbered 2, after V lost 6 bases and J lost 1 base. From germline, CDR1 is LNHDA and CDR2 SQIVND (reference sequence). The CDR3 runs to 13 residues.